Listed below are T cell receptor beta chains from one sample, sequenced in a study of T cell repertoires in cytomegalovirus infection. Antigens for these TCRs are unknown. MiXCR was run by TCRdb on the reads, yielding one entry per CDR3 protein. Here the sample spans 450,000 to 600,000 distinct CDR3 sequences, 30% to 40% being singletons. Source: cultured PBMCs, taken from culture after CMV antigen stimulation. These receptors were taken from a human donor in good health (CMV status not recorded). Some clones in this sample may be carry-over from other donors' samples. Each CDR3 is given with its conserved first and last residue. A D gene is named only where the DNA matches it firmly. Clone size, where shown, is once, few, many, or a class for clones that have expanded.

j_call	cdr3_length	v_call	clone_size	d_call	cdr3_nt	cdr3_aa
TRBJ1-6	16	TRBV12-3/TRBV12-4	few	.	TGTGCCAGCAGTTTCGGGCTCAGTTCCTATAATTCACCCCTCCACTTT	CASSFGLSSYNSPLHF
TRBJ1-2	15	TRBV7-2	few	.	TGTGCCAGCAGCTTAGAGGCCAGGATTATTTCTGGCTACACCTTC	CASSLEARIISGYTF
TRBJ1-1	13	TRBV19	.	.	TGTGCCAGTAGTACCCCACAGGGTCCTGAAGCTTTCTTT	CASSTPQGPEAFF
TRBJ1-3	17	TRBV12-5	many	TRBD1	TGTGCTAGTGGTTTGGAATGGCGGGACAGCTCTGGAAACACCATATATTTT	CASGLEWRDSSGNTIYF
TRBJ2-1	14	TRBV19	few	.	TGTGCCAGTAGTATAGCCAGATTCTCCAATGAGCAGTTCTTC	CASSIARFSNEQFF
TRBJ1-2	14	TRBV9	.	.	TGTGCCAGCAGCGCCTCATCACGGGAAAGGGGCTACACCTTC	CASSASSRERGYTF
TRBJ2-1	11	TRBV12-3/TRBV12-4	.	.	TGTGCCAGCAGCCCCACCACTGAGCAGTTCTTC	CASSPTTEQFF
TRBJ1-2	14	TRBV18	.	TRBD1	TGTGCCAGCTCTCGACAGGGGGATGACTATGGCTACACCTTC	CASSRQGDDYGYTF
TRBJ2-3	21	TRBV11-2	few	TRBD1	TGTGCCAGCAGCTTGACAGGGGTGGCCAGCGGTAGGATCCTTAGCACAGATACGCAGTATTTT	CASSLTGVASGRILSTDTQYF
TRBJ2-1	14	TRBV7-2	many	TRBD1	TGTGCCAGCAGCTTGGGGTGGACAGGGGATGAGCAGTTCTTC	CASSLGWTGDEQFF
TRBJ2-5	16	TRBV5-1	once	TRBD2	TGCGCCAGCAGCCCGGGACTAGCGGGTTTCCAAGAGACCCAGTACTTC	CASSPGLAGFQETQYF
TRBJ1-1	15	TRBV7-8	.	.	TGTGCCAGCGAGCTTAGGGCGACAAGGGGCACTGAAGCTTTCTTT	CASELRATRGTEAFF
TRBJ2-1	16	TRBV20-1	.	TRBD1	TGCAGTGCTAGAGACCCCTCGACAGGGGAGTACAATGAGCAGTTCTTC	CSARDPSTGEYNEQFF
TRBJ2-5	13	TRBV28	few	.	TGTGCCAGCACCCCCCGGGTGTCAGGGACCCAGTACTTC	CASTPRVSGTQYF
TRBJ1-2	17	TRBV7-2	few	.	TGTGCCAGCAGCTTAATTTCTCGGCTTGGAGGATACGATGGCTACACCTTC	CASSLISRLGGYDGYTF
TRBJ2-5	14	TRBV7-2	.	.	TGTGCCATCAGCTTAGAGGCAGGGCGGGAGACCCAGTACTTC	CAISLEAGRETQYF
TRBJ2-3	12	TRBV20-1	.	TRBD1	TGCAGTGCGGGACAGATCCGGGATACGCAGTATTTT	CSAGQIRDTQYF
TRBJ1-1	14	TRBV28	.	.	TGTGCCAGCAGTCCCCCGGGCAGGGCCGGAGGAGCTTTCTTT	CASSPPGRAGGAFF
TRBJ2-7	15	TRBV5-1	.	.	TGCGCCAGCAGCTTGTGGCCATCTAGCTCCTACGAGCAGTACTTC	CASSLWPSSSYEQYF
TRBJ1-4	13	TRBV2	.	.	TGTGCCAGCAGACGCCAGATTAATGAAAAACTGTTTTTT	CASRRQINEKLFF
TRBJ2-1	19	TRBV5-6	.	.	TGTGCCAGCAGCCGCGAGAGTAGCGGTTCCCTAAGCTCCTACAATGAGCAGTTCTTC	CASSRESSGSLSSYNEQFF
TRBJ2-3	16	TRBV4-1	.	TRBD2	TGCGCCAGCAGCACCGGGACTAGCGGTCCCACAGATACGCAGTATTTT	CASSTGTSGPTDTQYF
TRBJ2-5	12	TRBV28	.	.	TGTGCCAGCAGCCTATCGAGGGGTAGCCAGTACTTC	CASSLSRGSQYF
TRBJ2-1	14	TRBV20-1	.	.	TGCAGTGCTAGATGGCGGCTAGCGTACAATGAGCAGTTCTTC	CSARWRLAYNEQFF
TRBJ1-6	13	TRBV6-2/TRBV6-3	.	.	TGTGCCAGCAGTTACACGGAAGGATCACCCCTCCACTTT	CASSYTEGSPLHF
TRBJ1-1	16	TRBV9	.	TRBD1	TGTGCCAGCAGCGCCTCGTCCGGGACAGGGCACGCTGAAGCTTTCTTT	CASSASSGTGHAEAFF
TRBJ2-7	13	TRBV20-1	few	TRBD1	TGCAGCCCACAGAGAGGGGGCGGCTACGAGCAGTACTTC	CSPQRGGGYEQYF
TRBJ2-6	17	TRBV23-1	.	.	TGCGCCAGCAGTCAATCCCTGACGGGGTCTGGGGCCAACGTCCTGACTTTC	CASSQSLTGSGANVLTF
TRBJ2-7	15	TRBV4-1	.	TRBD1	TGCGCCAGCAGCCAAAGACAGGGGTACTCCTACGAGCAGTACTTC	CASSQRQGYSYEQYF
TRBJ1-2	14	TRBV7-9	.	.	TGTGCCAGCAGCTTAGAAGGCAGGTCGCATGGCTACACCTTC	CASSLEGRSHGYTF
TRBJ1-2	17	TRBV7-2	few	.	TGTGCCAGCAGCTTAGTATCAGGACTACTCTATAACTATGGCTACACCTTC	CASSLVSGLLYNYGYTF
TRBJ2-1	15	TRBV5-1	few	.	TGCGCCAGCAGCTTGATGGCGGCGGGAAACAATGAGCAGTTCTTC	CASSLMAAGNNEQFF
TRBJ2-2	15	TRBV12-3/TRBV12-4	.	TRBD1	TGTGCCAGCAGTCACCGGGACAGTGTTCCCGGGGAGCTGTTTTTT	CASSHRDSVPGELFF
TRBJ2-7	15	TRBV12-3/TRBV12-4	many	TRBD2	TGTGCCAGCAGTCAGTCAGCGGGACTAGCCTACGAGCAGTACTTC	CASSQSAGLAYEQYF
TRBJ2-1	15	TRBV10-3	few	TRBD2	TGTGCCACCTATAGCGGGAGGACCCTCTACAATGAGCAGTTCTTC	CATYSGRTLYNEQFF
TRBJ1-1	15	TRBV7-2	.	TRBD1	TGTGCCAGCAGCTTATGGCAGGGGGCTCGAACTGAAGCTTTCTTT	CASSLWQGARTEAFF
TRBJ2-7	15	TRBV6-2/TRBV6-3	few	.	TGTGCCAGCAGTTACCCTAGAGCGGGCAACTACGAGCAGTACTTC	CASSYPRAGNYEQYF
TRBJ2-1	15	TRBV6-2/TRBV6-3	.	.	TGTGCCAGCAGTTACCGGACCGGGAGTGACAATGAGCAGTTCTTC	CASSYRTGSDNEQFF
TRBJ1-6	17	TRBV20-1	.	.	TGCAGTGCTAGAGATGGAGGAACCGGGAGGTTTGGATCACCCCTCCACTTT	CSARDGGTGRFGSPLHF
TRBJ1-2	13	TRBV27	few	.	TGTGCCAGCAGTTTGAGGCAGAACTATGGCTACACCTTC	CASSLRQNYGYTF
TRBJ2-1	14	TRBV6-2/TRBV6-3	few	.	TGTGCCAGCAGACAGGGCGGGAGTTGGTATGAGCAGTTCTTC	CASRQGGSWYEQFF
TRBJ2-1	14	TRBV24-1	few	.	TGTGCCACCAGTGATTGGATACCGTCCCATGAGCAGTTCTTC	CATSDWIPSHEQFF
TRBJ1-1	15	TRBV4-1	few	.	TGCGCCAGCAGCCAAGAGGCAGCGGTATACACTGAAGCTTTCTTT	CASSQEAAVYTEAFF
TRBJ2-1	12	TRBV27	.	.	TGTGCCAGCAGTTCCCCTGGGGGGAAGCAGTTCTTC	CASSSPGGKQFF
TRBJ2-1	14	TRBV28	.	.	TGTGCCAGCAGGGCAGGTAGCTCCTACAATGAGCAGTTCTTC	CASRAGSSYNEQFF
TRBJ2-3	10	TRBV20-1	.	.	TGCAGTGCTCCGTTGGGGACGCAGTATTTT	CSAPLGTQYF